The rows below give T cell receptor beta chains drawn from one sample of a study of blood T cell repertoires in COVID-19. Only in-frame clones appear in the TCRdb table, and some are missing; sequencing was by immunoSEQ multiplex PCR. Of thousands of clones in the sample, about 81% were seen once. What was sequenced was peripheral blood. Receptors originate from a human donor with active COVID-19. The donor label of this sample is uncertain. CDR3s include the opening cysteine and the closing phenylalanine or tryptophan.

j_gene,v_gene,CDR3aa
TRBJ2-5,TRBV4-3,CASSQVAGGGETQYF
TRBJ1-4,TRBV7-9,CASSSPSEKLFF
TRBJ1-5,TRBV12-2,CASHSGQATIYSNQPQHF
TRBJ2-7,TRBV5-1,CASSVDRESHEQYF
TRBJ2-2,TRBV7-9,CASTREGELTGELFF
TRBJ2-7,TRBV2,CASSALAGGLEQYF
TRBJ2-5,TRBV5-1,CASSFGQGQETQYF
TRBJ2-4,TRBV7-9,CASSSDRAANIQYF
TRBJ1-4,TRBV19,CASSIGGVNEKLFF
TRBJ2-1,TRBV7-3,CASSLMAGVDEQFF
TRBJ1-1,TRBV30,CAWRTGQGNTEAFF
TRBJ1-2,TRBV28,CASSFAGTAFNYGYTF
TRBJ2-1,TRBV7-8,CASSLLAGGNNEQFF
TRBJ2-5,TRBV18,CASSPGQVLGETQYF
TRBJ2-1,TRBV18,CASSPRLTGAGWNEQFF
TRBJ2-3,TRBV7-6,CASSGRTGGGTDTQYF
TRBJ1-2,TRBV5-4,CASRGLAGGYTF
TRBJ1-4,TRBV28,CASSLYRGEVEKLFF
TRBJ2-3,TRBV18,CASSPPITDTQYF
TRBJ1-6,TRBV30,CAWTGGYNSPLHF
TRBJ1-6,TRBV13,CASSFSGWGGNSPLHF
TRBJ1-2,TRBV15,CATSRLQGGYTF
TRBJ2-7,TRBV14,CASSQDLAGEQYF
TRBJ2-7,TRBV19,CASSVSVASYEQYF
TRBJ1-1,TRBV5-8,CASSDPFQGASWNTEAFF
TRBJ2-7,TRBV3-1/TRBV3-2,CASSQGVSGFYEQYF
TRBJ2-2,TRBV19,CASRPLMNTGELFF
TRBJ2-3,TRBV30,CAWSSGSGTDTQYF
TRBJ2-7,TRBV6-5,CASSVERGEQYF
TRBJ2-1,TRBV5-4,CASSLGLAGEGNEQFF
TRBJ2-1,TRBV7-2,CASSLVLAGVNEQFF
TRBJ2-1,TRBV6-6,CASRSDRWSSYNEQFF
TRBJ1-1,TRBV20-1,CSASVMNTEAFF
TRBJ2-1,TRBV18,CASSPTWTGNNEQFF
TRBJ1-1,TRBV7-2,CASSIQSTDTEAFF
TRBJ2-1,TRBV7-9,CASSLAGVVQFF
TRBJ1-2,TRBV27,CASSLSSGLGGYTF
TRBJ2-1,TRBV19,CASSGRASGEQFF
TRBJ1-5,TRBV21-1,CASSSGGTQPQHF
TRBJ2-7,TRBV27,CASSFTAAGEQYF
TRBJ2-3,TRBV5-6,CASTLAGLADTQYF
TRBJ1-3,TRBV5-1,CASSLVGGYSGNTIYF